Presented here are 5 T cell receptor beta chains from one specimen sequenced in a study of T-cell memory formation after mild COVID-19. TCRdb used MiXCR to reprocess the 5' RACE reads, holding one entry per CDR3 protein. Of under 650,000 distinct CDR3 sequences in the sample, about 20% were seen once. Sequences were obtained from PBMCs or a T cell subset sorted from them (not recorded which). All receptors come from an adult woman who had mild COVID-19 (a few samples of this study predate the infection). Cell type and time point are not known.

This clonotype was detected a few times. The chain uses TRBV7-9 and TRBJ1-3; tentative D call: TRBD1 (6 bases). Germline V gives CDR1 SEHNR, CDR2 FQNEAQ (reference sequence). Trimming removed 1 base at V and 4 bases at J, with 11 bases between. CDR3 length: 15 amino acids. This CDR3 reads CASSLGGLSGNTIYF. CDR3 in DNA: TGTGCCAGCAGCTTAGGGGGGCTCTCAGGAAACACCATATATTTT.

The V gene is TRBV20-1, the J gene TRBJ2-7, with D perhaps given as TRBD1 or TRBD2 (5 bases each). This CDR3 has 16 residues. Germline-derived CDR1 and CDR2 are DFQATT and SNEGSKA (reference sequence). V was clipped by 3 bases and J by 3 bases, with 21 bases between them. The CDR3 here is CSASGSSSSGGYEQYF. The CDR3 DNA reads as TGCAGTGCTAGTGGCAGCAGCTCAAGTGGGGGCTACGAGCAGTACTTC.

This clonotype appeared a few times. The rearrangement uses TRBV28 and TRBJ1-2; D remains ambiguous. V was clipped by 2 bases and J by 0 bases, with 7 bases between them. The germline gives CDR1 MDHEN, CDR2 SYDVKM. The CDR3 contains 14 residues. CDR3 sequence reads: CASSLISANYGYTF. CDR3 coding DNA: TGTGCCAGCAGTTTAATATCAGCTAACTATGGCTACACCTTC.

This clonotype was observed at least ten times. The V gene is TRBV5-1, the J gene TRBJ2-2, with D uncertain. The CDR3 consists of 15 residues. Germline-derived CDR1 and CDR2 are SGHRS and YFSETQ. V lost 0 bases, J lost 4 bases, and 10 bases lay in between. CDR3: CASSLDKALTGELFF. In DNA, the CDR3 is TGCGCCAGCAGCTTGGACAAGGCCCTCACCGGGGAGCTGTTTTTT.

This clonotype appeared a few times. The genes are TRBV12-3 or TRBV12-4 and TRBJ2-2; TRBD1 matches at 11 bases. This CDR3 comprises 14 residues. The junction had 3 bases not matched to a gene; V was cut back by 8 bases and J by 4 bases. The CDR3 region is CASLGTGGTGELFF. As DNA, the CDR3 is TGTGCCAGCTTAGGGACAGGGGGCACCGGGGAGCTGTTTTTT.